These 15 T cell receptor beta chains were sequenced from one sample in a study of blood T cell repertoires in COVID-19. Libraries were prepared by immunoSEQ multiplex PCR; TCRdb keeps only in-frame clonotypes and omits some of them. The sample carries some 170,000 clones, around 80% recorded once. Input material: PBMCs or T cells enriched from blood (not recorded which). These receptors were obtained from a man aged 45 to 65 who had recovered from COVID-19.

The chain combines TRBV19 with TRBJ1-6; D remains ambiguous. CDR3 length equals 15 residues. The germline V and J ends were trimmed by 0 bases and 10 bases, with 13 bases remaining between them. CDR1 is LNHDA, CDR2 SQIVND, per germline (reference sequence). CDR3 sequence: CASSIDEAPVSPLHF. The CDR3 DNA follows: TGTGCCAGTAGTATAGACGAGGCTCCGGTATCACCCCTCCACTTT.

The chain combines TRBV7-2 with TRBJ1-3; the D gene is possibly TRBD1 (6 bases). The germline V gene has CDR1 SGHTA and CDR2 FQGNSA. V lost 3 bases and J lost 3, with 12 bases in between. The length of the CDR3 is 15 residues. In DNA form, the CDR3 reads TGTGCCAGCAGCTTGTCCGGGACATATGGAAACACCATATATTTT. This translates into CASSLSGTYGNTIYF.

This chain joins TRBV6-5 and TRBJ1-2; 9 positions agree with TRBD1. Germline V CDR1 and CDR2: MNHEY, SVGAGI. The CDR3 totals 14 residues. J lost 5 bases, V lost 6 bases, and 7 bases had no gene match. The chain's CDR3 is CASRGTGSRYGYTF. CDR3 DNA: TGTGCCAGCAGGGGGACAGGGAGTAGGTATGGCTACACCTTC.

This chain uses TRBV7-2 with TRBJ2-1; 12 bases match TRBD2. This CDR3 comprises 16 residues. Germline V CDR1 and CDR2: SGHTA, FQGNSA. Unmatched junction bases numbered 5, after V lost 4 bases and J lost 4 bases. CDR3: CASSSPSGGAYNEQFF. The CDR3 region has the DNA TGTGCCAGCAGCTCTCCTAGCGGGGGGGCGTACAATGAGCAGTTCTTC. Complete variable domain (other parts from reference TRBV7-2 and TRBJ2-1): GAGVSQSPSNKVTEKGKDVELRCDPISGHTALYWYRQSLGQGLEFLIYFQGNSAPDKSGLPSDRFSAERTGGSVSTLTIQRTQQEDSAVYLCASSSPSGGAYNEQFFGPGTRLTVL.

The V gene is TRBV7-9, the J gene TRBJ1-1; D perhaps matches TRBD1 (5 bases). The V gene lost 3 bases and the J gene lost 3 bases, with 14 bases spanning the gap. The germline V gene has CDR1 SEHNR and CDR2 FQNEAQ (reference sequence). The CDR3 spans 15 residues. The CDR3 loop reads CASSFQGGLYTEAFF. The DNA for the CDR3 is TGTGCCAGCAGCTTCCAGGGAGGTTTGTACACTGAAGCTTTCTTT.

This clone was picked up many times. The CDR3 sequence is CASSTRTTDTQYF. CDR3 sequence (DNA): TGTGCCAGCAGTACCCGGACAACAGATACGCAGTATTTT. The chain is built from TRBV12-3 or TRBV12-4 and TRBJ2-3; D might be TRBD1 (5 bases). V was trimmed by 5 bases and J by 3 bases, leaving 9 bases between them. The CDR3 contains 13 residues.

This clone is a singleton in its sample. This chain uses TRBV18 with TRBJ1-6; 8 bases fit TRBD1. J gave up 7 bases and V 3 bases, and 8 bases lay outside the gene matches. This CDR3 comprises 16 residues. Germline assignment: CDR1 KGHSH and CDR2 LQKENI. This CDR3 is CASSPNQGARNSPLHF. The DNA of the CDR3 is TGTGCCAGCTCACCCAACCAGGGGGCTCGGAATTCACCCCTCCACTTT.

The CDR3 protein is CASSLAQTANYGYTF. The CDR3 DNA reads TGTGCCAGCAGCTTAGCCCAGACAGCTAACTATGGCTACACCTTC. This chain connects TRBV7-2 to TRBJ1-2, with a weak D call TRBD1 (5 bases). Per the germline V gene, CDR1 is SGHTA and CDR2 is FQGNSA. V lost 0 bases and J 0 bases, leaving 8 bases between the germline ends. This CDR3 has 15 amino acids.

The CDR3 here is CAWKRSAGGAGELFF. Here the CDR3 DNA reads TGTGCCTGGAAACGAAGCGCAGGGGGAGCCGGGGAGCTGTTTTTT. The chain carries TRBV30 and TRBJ2-2; 7 positions match TRBD1. The germline CDR1 and CDR2 sequences are GTSNPN and SVGIG (reference sequence). V lost 4 bases, J lost 6 bases, and 11 bases stayed unmatched. The CDR3 extends over 15 amino acids.

The chain uses TRBV5-1 and TRBJ2-7, with D uncertain. Germline V gene data show CDR1 as SGHRS and CDR2 as YFSETQ. CDR3 length: 13 residues. V shed 4 bases and J shed 0 bases, with 8 bases lying between them. The CDR3 DNA sequence: TGCGCCAGCAGCATAGGAGACTCCTACGAGCAGTACTTC. Protein sequence: CASSIGDSYEQYF.

The chain uses TRBV7-9 and TRBJ2-2, with TRBD1 matching over 9 bases. J gave up 6 bases and V 7 bases, and 9 bases lay outside the gene matches. The CDR3 length is 15 residues. Germline V CDR1 and CDR2: SEHNR, FQNEAQ (reference sequence). CDR3 DNA sequence: TGTGCCAGCACCTCGGGGGGACAGGGCTCCGGGGAGCTGTTTTTT. Protein: CASTSGGQGSGELFF.

This clone has only one observation. The rearrangement joins TRBV12-3 or TRBV12-4 to TRBJ1-1; 7 bases are shared with TRBD1. J gave up 5 bases and V 3 bases, and 0 bases lay outside the gene matches. This CDR3 comprises 12 residues. CDR3 sequence: CASSLGQTEAFF. CDR3 nucleotide sequence: TGTGCCAGCAGTTTGGGACAGACTGAAGCTTTCTTT.

This rearrangement joins TRBV5-1 to TRBJ1-6; a weak D match, TRBD1 (6 bases). The CDR3 spans 14 residues. Germline loops: CDR1 SGHRS, CDR2 YFSETQ. Trimming removed 5 bases from V and 7 bases from J, with 13 bases in between. CDR3 amino acids: CASRVQGENSPLHF. The CDR3, as DNA: TGCGCCAGCAGAGTACAGGGCGAGAATTCACCCCTCCACTTT.

The chain uses TRBV6-1 and TRBJ2-5; D is perhaps TRBD1 (5 bases). The V gene lost 2 bases and the J gene lost 0 bases, with 19 bases spanning the gap. The length of the CDR3 is 18 residues. Germline V CDR1 and CDR2: MNHNS, SASEGT. The CDR3 DNA is TGTGCCAGCAGTGAAAGGGATCTGGGGCCGGTCCACCAAGAGACCCAGTACTTC. The encoded protein is CASSERDLGPVHQETQYF.

Remarks on this clone: Other DNA sequences in the same sample also yield this CDR3. The chain joins TRBV6-4 to TRBJ2-5; 12 nucleotides align to TRBD2. This CDR3 comprises 14 residues. Germline V gives CDR1 MRHNA, CDR2 SNTAGT. Trimming at V came to 4 bases and at J to 4 bases, leaving 1 base not matched to a gene. CDR3 bases: TGTGCCAGCAGTGCTAGCGGGGGGGCAGAGACCCAGTACTTC. It encodes CASSASGGAETQYF.